This T cell receptor beta chain originates from a study of T cell repertoires in cytomegalovirus infection (dated by TCRdb to about 2019). The study in broad terms: Recently identified HLA-C-restricted CMV epitopes, whose presentation resists viral immunomodulation, were targeted by peptide stimulations together with well-studied HLA-B-restricted epitopes. Donor HLA type was relevant to the analysis, as public TCR beta signatures indicated carriage of CMV infection together with the matching HLA type. Findings and caveats that apply to the study as a whole: The ex vivo response was dominated by HLA-C-restricted CMV-specific TCR beta clonotypes, which also provided the single most frequent clonotype in two of eight donors. In both this cohort and an independent roughly 400-donor cohort, the cumulative frequency of public TCR beta family members distinguished carriers of CMV infection plus the relevant HLA type.

TCRdb names Illumina HiSeq 1500 as the instrument used. The raw public reads went through TCRdb reprocessing: fastp at Q25, MiXCR clone calling, in-frame beta chains kept. Every CDR3 protein is listed once, alongside the most common genes and DNA of its rows. The table for this sample lists roughly 990,000 distinct CDR3 sequences; around 29% of them were counted only once. Together, the top ten hold roughly 13% of the sample. Its CDR3 holds 13 amino acids, cysteine through phenylalanine. CDR3 DNA only is kept here, 39 bases in frame from base 1. In the germline V gene (reference sequence), CDR1 corresponds to MNHEY and CDR2 to SMNVEV. V drops 5 bases and J drops 3 bases, leaving 10 bases in between. With respect to this clonotype: Its antigen remains undetermined. Per-base quality was not reported, and no clone a single base away is much larger than it.

Interpreted using the paper, the treatment or condition label stands for: in vitro stimulation with specific CMV peptide epitopes to enrich CMV-specific T cells. The sequence links TRBV27 to TRBJ1-1; a confident D gene designation cannot be given. This TCR derives from a human donor in good health (CMV status not recorded). Some clones in this sample may be carry-over from other donors' samples. Specimen: cultured CD8+ T cells from PBMCs, collected from culture after CMV antigen stimulation. The CDR3 loop reads CASSVRVDTEAFF. The sequenced DNA is TGTGCCAGCAGTGTAAGGGTGGACACTGAAGCTTTCTTT.